This T cell receptor beta chain comes out of a study of regulatory T cells in long-lasting Graves disease. General study results and limits: New patients shared fewer public clonotypes (approximately 970) than persistent patients did (around 2,900). The TCR repertoire of persistent Graves' patients was less diverse than that of newly diagnosed ones.

Notes on this clonotype: Its target is unknown. A much bigger clone sits one base away, suggesting this may be a read error.

Time point noted: newly diagnosed GD, antithyroid drugs for less than 3 months. There was RNA extracted from PBMCs, and the TCR library was made from it. The CDR3 length is 16 residues. Germline CDR1 MNHNS, CDR2 SASEGT. V was clipped by 3 bases and J by 2 bases, with 14 bases between them. Relying on iRepertoire HTBI primers and Arm-PCR of CDR3 regions, the team built TCR beta libraries. TCRdb processed the multiplex PCR reads anew with MiXCR; each CDR3 protein has one entry. This sample has roughly 350,000 distinct CDR3 sequences, with 16% found just once. Another study also made use of these data, one on T cells in Graves' hyperthyroidism and ophthalmopathy. This second report adds: Most thyroid clonotypes that were expanded above 0.001 also turned up in blood.

The starting material was peripheral blood mononuclear cells (PBMCs), obtained at new diagnosis, from a patient treated with antithyroid drugs. The V and J genes are TRBV6-1 and TRBJ1-3, with a tentative D call TRBD1 (5 bases). The receptor's source is a man aged 35-49 years with Graves disease. CDR3 region: CASSESPGQTGNTIYF. CDR3 nucleotides: TGTGCCAGCAGTGAGTCCCCAGGGCAGACTGGAAACACCATATATTTT.